The 24 T cell receptor beta chains listed next were all sequenced from one sample in a study of technical replicates of blood from a handful of donors. Assay used: immunoSEQ multiplex PCR; TCRdb lists only in-frame clones, some missing. The sample includes around 60,000 clones, 85% to 95% of them seen just once. The source material was PBMCs. Every receptor here comes from a human donor in good health. Some clones in this sample may be carry-over from other donors' samples.

This chain uses TRBV11-3 with TRBJ2-2, with TRBD1 as a possible D gene (5 bases). V was clipped by 8 bases and J by 3 bases, with 16 bases between them. There are 15 residues in the CDR3. Germline CDR1 and CDR2: SGHNT and YENEEA. In nucleotides, the CDR3 is TGTGCCAGCGGGTCCTCCCTAGGGGACACCGGGGAGCTGTTTTTT. Its protein is CASGSSLGDTGELFF.

V is TRBV4-2 and J is TRBJ1-2; a weak D match, TRBD1 (5 bases). This CDR3 contains 14 residues. Trimming pared 1 base from V and 5 bases from J, leaving 11 bases between. Germline CDR1 and CDR2: LGHNA and YNFKEQ. The CDR3 DNA follows: TGTGCCAGCAGCCAAGGAGCAGGGACTTATGGCTACACCTTC. Translating it yields CASSQGAGTYGYTF.

This clone showed up many times. The chain links TRBV7-9 to TRBJ1-3; 7 positions agree with TRBD1. Germline assignment: CDR1 SEHNR and CDR2 FQNEAQ (reference sequence). V shed 4 bases and J 4 bases; nucleotides not matched to a gene: 4. This CDR3 is 14 amino acids long. CDR3 in amino acids: CASSWGQTGNTIYF. The CDR3 nucleotides read TGTGCCAGCAGCTGGGGACAGACGGGAAACACCATATATTTT.

The CDR3 spells CASSASGTGVETQYF. In DNA form, the CDR3 reads TGTGCCAGCAGCGCCTCCGGGACAGGGGTAGAGACCCAGTACTTC. The chain combines TRBV5-8 with TRBJ2-5; 10 bases agree with TRBD1. This CDR3 region has 15 residues. The V gene end was trimmed by 4 bases and the J gene end by 4 bases; junction bases not matched to a gene: 7. The germline V gene has CDR1 SGHTS and CDR2 YDEGEE. Full variable domain (outside the CDR3, taken from reference TRBV5-8 and TRBJ2-5): EAGVTQSPTHLIKTRGQQATLRCSPISGHTSVYWYQQALGLGLQFLLWYDEGEERNRGNFPPRFSGRQFPNYSSELNVNALELEDSALYLCASSASGTGVETQYFGPGTRLLVL.

This chain connects TRBV7-6 to TRBJ2-1, with 9 positions matching TRBD2. The CDR3 has 17 amino acids. CDR1 is SGHVS and CDR2 is FNYEAQ in the germline V gene. Unmatched junction bases numbered 13, after V lost 3 bases and J lost 7 bases. CDR3 loop: CASSFTTSGYVGNEQFF. For the CDR3, the DNA is TGTGCCAGCAGCTTCACGACTAGCGGCTATGTTGGGAATGAGCAGTTCTTC.

In nucleotides, the CDR3 is TGTGCCATCAAAGCATTAGTTAACACTGAAGCTTTCTTT. Translating it yields CAIKALVNTEAFF. The V call is TRBV10-3, the J call TRBJ1-1; no definite D call. The V end lost 7 bases, the J end lost 2 bases, and 11 bases lay between the germline ends. The germline CDR1 and CDR2 sequences are ENHRY and SYGVKD. The CDR3 is 13 amino acids.

The chain is built from TRBV6-5 and TRBJ1-5; unclear D gene. This CDR3 has 12 amino acids. The germline gives CDR1 MNHEY, CDR2 SVGAGI. V was cut by 2 bases and J by 6 bases, with 5 bases left in between. Here the CDR3 reads CASSYPGQPQHF. The CDR3 nucleotides read TGTGCCAGCAGTTACCCCGGTCAGCCCCAGCATTTT.

The chain uses TRBV2 and TRBJ2-7; 8 bases fit TRBD2. CDR1 is SNHLY and CDR2 is FYNNEI in the germline V gene. There are 13 residues in the CDR3. V gave up 5 bases and J gave up 2 bases; unmatched junction bases: 2. CDR3 bases: TGTGCCAGCAGTTACGGGAGGGCCTACGAGCAGTACTTC. This encodes CASSYGRAYEQYF. Filled out from reference TRBV2 and TRBJ2-7, the complete variable domain reads EPEVTQTPSHQVTQMGQEVILRCVPISNHLYFYWYRQILGQKVEFLVSFYNNEISEKSEIFDDQFSVERPDGSNFTLKIRSTKLEDSAMYFCASSYGRAYEQYFGPGTRLTVT.

The chain employs TRBV1 and TRBJ1-4; the DNA was not compared with TRBD1, the D call given in the table. TRBV1 is designated a pseudogene. The CDR3 covers 17 residues. The CDR3 here is CTSSQGDRKATNEKLFF. Written as DNA, the CDR3 is TGCACCAGCAGCCAGGGGGACAGGAAAGCAACTAATGAAAAACTGTTTTTT.

V gene TRBV30 combines with J gene TRBJ2-7; a weak D match, TRBD2 (5 bases). The V gene's germline CDR1 is GTSNPN and CDR2 SVGIG (reference sequence). Trimming pared 0 bases from V and 4 bases from J, leaving 7 bases between. This CDR3 region has 12 residues. This chain's CDR3 is CAWSVGGYEQYF. In DNA form, the CDR3 reads TGTGCCTGGAGTGTCGGCGGGTACGAGCAGTACTTC.

This chain connects TRBV6-5 to TRBJ1-3; 9 nucleotides line up with TRBD1. The CDR3 covers 15 residues. V dropped 6 bases and J dropped 0; count of bases not matched to a gene: 3. From germline, CDR1 is MNHEY and CDR2 SVGAGI. The CDR3 here is CASRRTGDSGNTIYF. CDR3 bases: TGTGCCAGCAGAAGGACAGGGGACTCTGGAAACACCATATATTTT.

V is TRBV6-1 and J is TRBJ2-1, with D tentatively TRBD1 (6 bases). V dropped 3 bases and J dropped 1 base, with 16 bases sitting between them. The CDR3 is made up of 17 amino acids. In germline, CDR1 is MNHNS, CDR2 SASEGT. The CDR3 nucleotides are TGTGCCAGCAGTGATCTTACAGGGAAGGGTTCCTACAATGAGCAGTTCTTC. It encodes CASSDLTGKGSYNEQFF.

This chain joins TRBV4-3 and TRBJ2-7; a possible D gene is TRBD2 (6 bases). V was pared by 0 bases and J by 3 bases, with 12 bases between. Per germline, CDR1 LGHNA and CDR2 YSLEER. The CDR3 contains 15 residues. CDR3 sequence: CASSQDGSGYYEQYF. CDR3 nucleotide sequence: TGCGCCAGCAGCCAAGATGGAAGCGGGTACTACGAGCAGTACTTC.

V and J are TRBV19 and TRBJ2-1, with 15 bases fitting TRBD2. Germline assignment: CDR1 LNHDA and CDR2 SQIVND (reference sequence). V was clipped by 8 bases and J by 4 bases; unmatched bases: 15. This CDR3 contains 19 residues. In DNA form, the CDR3 reads TGTGCCAGTCAACCGGGACTAGCGGGGGGCTCATCATTGTACAATGAGCAGTTCTTC. Protein: CASQPGLAGGSSLYNEQFF.

The chain couples TRBV7-9 to TRBJ2-5, with 7 bases identical to TRBD2. The trim removed 6 bases at V and 2 bases at J, leaving 9 bases unmatched. The CDR3 is 15 amino acids. Per the germline V gene, CDR1 is SEHNR and CDR2 is FQNEAQ (reference sequence). DNA for the CDR3: TGTGCCAGCAGGGCAGCCGGGACTACACAAGAGACCCAGTACTTC. Residues: CASRAAGTTQETQYF.

This clone was detected only once. The chain employs TRBV5-3 and TRBJ2-7; tentatively, D is TRBD1 (6 bases). TRBV5-3 is an ORF, with its function uncertain. This CDR3 is 15 amino acids long. Trimming took 1 base from V and 3 from J, leaving 14 bases between them. The CDR3 DNA reads as TGTGCCAGAAGCTTGTTTCCGGGACATTGCTACGAGCAGTACTTC. The encoded protein is CARSLFPGHCYEQYF.

Concerning this clone: The identical CDR3 is also encoded by other nucleotide sequences in the sample. V gene TRBV15 combines with J gene TRBJ1-5, with D possibly being TRBD1 (5 bases). V dropped 0 bases and J dropped 3 bases, with 9 bases sitting between them. The germline gives CDR1 LNHNV, CDR2 YYDKDF (reference sequence). The CDR3 length is 15 residues. Here the CDR3 reads CATSRDQGNNQPQHF. The CDR3 DNA is TGTGCCACCAGCAGAGATCAGGGAAACAATCAGCCCCAGCATTTT. The complete variable domain, with remaining parts taken from reference TRBV15 and TRBJ1-5, reads DAMVIQNPRYQVTQFGKPVTLSCSQTLNHNVMYWYQQKSSQAPKLLFHYYDKDFNNEADTPDNFQSRRPNTSFCFLDIRSPGLGDTAMYLCATSRDQGNNQPQHFGDGTRLSIL.

This chain joins TRBV28 and TRBJ1-3, with 9 bases lining up with TRBD1. The CDR3 extends over 21 amino acids. The ends lost 7 bases at V and 1 base at J; junction bases unmatched: 23. CDR1 is MDHEN, CDR2 SYDVKM, per germline. CDR3 residues: CASTAWGLTGGSVGSGNTIYF. CDR3 nucleotide sequence: TGTGCCAGCACCGCTTGGGGTCTGACAGGGGGTAGTGTTGGGTCTGGAAACACCATATATTTT.

This chain uses TRBV2 with TRBJ1-5, with D possibly matching TRBD1 (5 bases). Germline CDR1 and CDR2: SNHLY and FYNNEI. The V and J ends lost 6 bases and 3 bases respectively, with 18 bases between them. This CDR3 contains 16 residues. The CDR3 reads CASRTTQEGNNQPQHF. In nucleotides, the CDR3 is TGTGCCAGCAGGACAACCCAGGAGGGGAACAATCAGCCCCAGCATTTT.

This sequence joins TRBV5-8 and TRBJ1-2, with D possibly being TRBD1 (6 bases). This CDR3 contains 14 residues. Trimming cost V 6 bases and J 4 bases, with 16 bases left between them. CDR1 and CDR2 (germline): SGHTS, YDEGEE. CDR3 bases: TGTGCCAGCACGAAACAGGGAACTCTCTATGGCTACACCTTC. The encoded protein is CASTKQGTLYGYTF.

The chain recombines TRBV11-1 with TRBJ2-1; 9 nucleotides line up with TRBD2. Germline-derived CDR1 and CDR2 are SGHAT and FQDESV (reference sequence). The V and J ends lost 3 bases and 3 bases, in that order; junction bases with no gene match: 3. The CDR3 extends over 15 amino acids. The CDR3 nucleotides read TGTGCCAGCAGCTTTAGCGGGAGAGGCTACAATGAGCAGTTCTTC. Residues: CASSFSGRGYNEQFF.

This clone was counted ten times or more. This chain connects TRBV6-1 to TRBJ2-1; 8 bases match TRBD2. Trimming removed 3 bases from V and 10 bases from J; junction bases left unmatched: 11. The CDR3 sequence is 15 residues long. CDR1 MNHNS and CDR2 SASEGT come from the germline V gene. CDR3 nucleotides: TGTGCCAGCAGTGAGGGGCTAGCGGGTGGCGGGGAGCAGTTCTTC. This translates into CASSEGLAGGGEQFF.

V is TRBV18 and J is TRBJ2-7, with 7 bases matching TRBD1. The length of the CDR3 is 15 residues. With 0 bases clipped from V and 2 bases from J, the junction kept 4 bases outside the gene matches. Germline CDR1 reads KGHSH; CDR2 reads LQKENI. DNA for the CDR3: TGTGCCAGCTCACCACCGACAGGGACCACCTACGAGCAGTACTTC. As protein: CASSPPTGTTYEQYF.

V gene TRBV7-9 combines with J gene TRBJ2-3; 7 bases fit TRBD1. Looked up from germline, CDR1 is SEHNR and CDR2 is FQNEAQ (reference sequence). The CDR3 runs to 15 residues. The V gene end was trimmed by 5 bases and the J gene end by 0 bases; junction bases not matched to a gene: 5. Here the CDR3 reads CASSPGQSSTDTQYF. CDR3 coding DNA: TGTGCCAGCAGCCCGGGACAGTCTAGCACAGATACGCAGTATTTT.